This T cell receptor (beta chain) was retrieved from a study of Graves' ophthalmopathy and Graves' hyperthyroidism. The study amplified TCR beta CDR3 regions using RNA transcripts. The first-round RT-PCR employed HTBI primers together with the Qiagen OneStep RT-PCR kit. A multiplex PCR was then performed as the second round. From the multiplex PCR reads, TCRdb called clonotypes with MiXCR, one entry per CDR3 protein. The data hold some 250,000 distinct CDR3 sequences, with around 50% observed a single time. The CDR3 runs to 15 residues. The germline gives CDR1 DFQATT, CDR2 SNEGSKA (reference sequence). V shed 4 bases, J shed 2 bases, and the junction held 10 bases outside the gene matches.

The clonotype originates from an adult man with Graves' ophthalmopathy. This sequence joins TRBV20-1 and TRBJ2-5; 7 bases match TRBD1. Sequenced: peripheral blood. CDR3 sequence (DNA): TGCAGTGCTACCCCCTACAGGGGTGGGCAAGAGACCCAGTACTTC. Its protein is CSATPYRGGQETQYF.